Listed here are 26 T cell receptor beta chains from one sample, sequenced in a study of identical twins. From the 5' RACE reads, TCRdb called clonotypes with MiXCR, one entry per CDR3 protein. The sample shows hundreds of thousands of distinct CDR3 sequences, roughly 7.1% of them seen only once. The data were also submitted as part of a second study, on yellow fever vaccine responses in identical twins.

Source material: PBMCs. The receptors stem from a woman between 18 and 30 years old in good health.

This clonotype appeared many times. The chain couples TRBV5-1 to TRBJ2-1, with 8 bases identical to TRBD1. The CDR3 is 13 amino acids. CDR1 is SGHRS, CDR2 YFSETQ, per germline. J was trimmed by 9 bases and V by 3 bases; bases with no gene match: 5. CDR3 bases: TGCGCCAGCAGCTCTCGACAGGGGTTTGAGCAGTTCTTC. Its translation is CASSSRQGFEQFF.

The table lists this clonotype with a few counts. The chain has TRBV27 and TRBJ2-7, with D tentatively TRBD1 (6 bases). V shed 3 bases and J shed 4 bases, with 19 bases lying between them. This CDR3 comprises 16 residues. Germline V gene data show CDR1 as MNHEY and CDR2 as SMNVEV (reference sequence). CDR3 bases: TGTGCCAGCAGTTTCGCGACAGGAACCCGGGAATACGAGCAGTACTTC. Translated, it gives CASSFATGTREYEQYF.

The sample holds a few counts of this clonotype. The chain combines TRBV12-3 or TRBV12-4 with TRBJ2-2; 13 bases line up with TRBD2. CDR3 size: 16 residues. J lost 5 bases, V lost 6 bases, and 6 bases had no gene match. DNA of the CDR3: TGTGCCAGCAGAGGACTAGCGGGAGACGTGACCGGGGAGCTGTTTTTT. Translating gives CASRGLAGDVTGELFF.

This clonotype was detected only a few times. V is TRBV29-1 and J is TRBJ1-1; TRBD1 aligns across 8 bases. The J segment lost 6 bases and the V segment lost 3 bases, leaving 6 bases of the junction unmatched. In germline, CDR1 is SQVTM, CDR2 ANQGSEA. The CDR3 length is 13 residues. CDR3 sequence: CSVDRTGFSEAFF. The CDR3 bases are TGCAGCGTTGACCGGACAGGGTTCTCTGAAGCTTTCTTT. The variable domain in full, completed from reference TRBV29-1 and TRBJ1-1, reads SAVISQKPSRDICQRGTSLTIQCQVDSQVTMMFWYRQQPGQSLTLIATANQGSEATYESGFVIDKFPISRPNLTFSTLTVSNMSPEDSSIYLCSVDRTGFSEAFFGQGTRLTVV.

This clonotype showed up just a few times. The chain combines TRBV24-1 with TRBJ2-1, with a weak D call TRBD1 (6 bases). Germline V gene sequence: CDR1 KGHDR, CDR2 SFDVKD. The ends were cut back, 3 bases at V and 1 base at J, with 12 bases in the middle. The CDR3 length is 16 residues. CDR3 in amino acids: CATSDGQFISYNEQFF. CDR3 nucleotide sequence: TGTGCCACCAGTGATGGACAGTTTATTTCCTACAATGAGCAGTTCTTC.

The gene calls are TRBV7-9 and TRBJ2-7; D is perhaps TRBD2 (6 bases). The germline CDR1 and CDR2 sequences are SEHNR and FQNEAQ (reference sequence). CDR3 length: 12 amino acids. V was trimmed by 7 bases and J by 0 bases, leaving 7 bases between them. In DNA, the CDR3 is TGTGCCAGCACGGGGGACTCCTACGAGCAGTACTTC. Amino acid sequence: CASTGDSYEQYF.

This clonotype has at least ten counts. The chain combines TRBV5-6 with TRBJ1-5; no definite D call. From germline, CDR1 is SGHDT and CDR2 YYEEEE. This CDR3 comprises 13 residues. V was trimmed by 4 bases and J by 3 bases, leaving 8 bases between them. Here the CDR3 reads CASSLGNNQPQHF. The CDR3 DNA is TGTGCCAGCAGCCTGGGTAACAATCAGCCCCAGCATTTT.

This clonotype was counted at least ten times. V is TRBV5-1 and J is TRBJ2-4, with 10 bases that match TRBD1. The CDR3 length is 15 residues. Germline V gives CDR1 SGHRS, CDR2 YFSETQ. With V trimmed by 0 bases and J by 7 bases, 4 bases remained unmatched. DNA for the CDR3: TGCGCCAGCAGCTTGGCGCGGGACAGGGGTAACATTCAGTACTTC. Translation: CASSLARDRGNIQYF.

The sample holds many counts of this clonotype. This chain connects TRBV6-2 or TRBV6-3 to TRBJ2-5; 13 bases fit TRBD2. CDR1 is MNHEY and CDR2 is SVGEGT in the germline V gene. V shed 2 bases and J 8 bases; nucleotides not matched to a gene: 2. This CDR3 spans 14 amino acids. The CDR3 spells CASSYRTSGGTQYF. The CDR3 DNA follows: TGTGCCAGCAGTTACCGGACTAGCGGGGGTACCCAGTACTTC.

This rearrangement joins TRBV27 to TRBJ2-1, with 13 bases matching TRBD2. CDR3 length: 15 residues. Trimming cost V 3 bases and J 9 bases; bases outside gene matches: 5. Germline-derived CDR1 and CDR2 are MNHEY and SMNVEV (reference sequence). The CDR3 loop is CASSFRGLAGFEQFF. CDR3 in DNA: TGTGCCAGCAGTTTCCGGGGACTAGCGGGGTTTGAGCAGTTCTTC.

J is TRBJ2-1 and V is TRBV11-2; D not certain. V lost 8 bases and J 5 bases, leaving 4 bases between the germline ends. The CDR3 length is 10 residues. The V gene's germline CDR1 is SGHAT and CDR2 FQNNGV. The CDR3 region is CASFHNEQFF. CDR3 DNA sequence: TGTGCCAGCTTTCACAATGAGCAGTTCTTC.

This clonotype was detected many times. The V gene is TRBV7-9, the J gene TRBJ1-2; D unclear. Trimming left V 5 bases short and J 1 base short, with 8 bases between. Per germline, CDR1 SEHNR and CDR2 FQNEAQ (reference sequence). The CDR3 is made up of 13 amino acids. CDR3 sequence: CASSPSLNYGYTF. The DNA for the CDR3 is TGTGCCAGCAGCCCCTCCCTTAACTATGGCTACACCTTC.

This clonotype was detected ten times or more. V gene TRBV6-5 combines with J gene TRBJ1-2; a possible D gene is TRBD1 (6 bases). Trimming stripped 7 bases from V and 4 bases from J, with 10 bases between. The V gene's germline CDR1 is MNHEY and CDR2 SVGAGI. This CDR3 is built from 12 residues. CDR3: CASMGTLYGYTF. CDR3 DNA sequence: TGTGCCAGCATGGGGACACTCTATGGCTACACCTTC.

The V gene is TRBV7-3, the J gene TRBJ1-1; D is ambiguous. Deletions cut 5 bases from V and 4 bases from J, with 14 bases between. Looked up from germline, CDR1 is SGHTA and CDR2 is FQGTGA. The CDR3 loop spans 14 amino acids. The CDR3 region is CASSPSQAGTEAFF. In DNA, the CDR3 is TGTGCCAGCAGCCCAAGTCAGGCGGGCACTGAAGCTTTCTTT.

This clonotype was observed at least ten times. This chain joins TRBV5-1 and TRBJ2-5; D remains ambiguous. This CDR3 has 13 residues. Germline loops: CDR1 SGHRS, CDR2 YFSETQ. Trimming took off 4 bases at V and 2 bases at J, with 9 bases between the two ends. The CDR3 loop reads CASSREIQETQYF. The CDR3 region has the DNA TGCGCCAGCAGCCGCGAAATTCAAGAGACCCAGTACTTC.

This clonotype was found a few times. The chain uses TRBV12-3 or TRBV12-4 and TRBJ2-5, with 11 bases aligning to TRBD1. The CDR3 consists of 16 residues. Unmatched junction bases numbered 3, after V lost 3 bases and J lost 0 bases. The CDR3 bases are TGTGCCAGCAGTTTGGGGACAGGGGGATACCAAGAGACCCAGTACTTC. This translates into CASSLGTGGYQETQYF.

This clonotype has just a few counts. The chain uses TRBV20-1 and TRBJ1-6; D gene unclear. The germline CDR1 and CDR2 sequences are DFQATT and SNEGSKA (reference sequence). V was trimmed by 3 bases and J by 8 bases, leaving 8 bases between them. CDR3 length: 12 residues. The CDR3: CSASRLDSPLHF. The CDR3 DNA reads TGCAGTGCTAGCAGGTTGGATTCACCCCTCCACTTT.

In its sample, this clonotype was seen a few times. V and J are TRBV7-7 and TRBJ2-3; TRBD2 might be the D (5 bases). This CDR3 region has 13 residues. Germline loops: CDR1 SSHAT, CDR2 FNYEAQ (reference sequence). Trimming shortened V by 5 bases and J by 5 bases, and 11 bases separated the two germline ends. In nucleotides, the CDR3 is TGTGCCAGCAGCAGAAGGAGGTTAGATACGCAGTATTTT. Encoded protein: CASSRRRLDTQYF.

This clonotype has a handful of counts. The chain links TRBV2 to TRBJ2-7, with 8 nucleotides matching TRBD1. The germline gives CDR1 SNHLY, CDR2 FYNNEI. J was trimmed by 2 bases and V by 9 bases; bases with no gene match: 6. The CDR3 consists of 13 residues. The CDR3 DNA reads as TGTGCCAGTGGTCAGGGGGCCGCCTACGAGCAGTACTTC. It encodes CASGQGAAYEQYF.

This clonotype was observed at least ten times. The V and J genes are TRBV7-2 and TRBJ2-1; 7 bases fit TRBD2. The CDR3 is made up of 15 amino acids. Trimming cost V 2 bases and J 4 bases; bases outside gene matches: 5. Germline lookup yields CDR1 SGHTA and CDR2 FQGNSA. CDR3 sequence reads: CASSLKASGYNEQFF. The CDR3 nucleotides read TGTGCCAGCAGCTTAAAGGCTAGCGGTTACAATGAGCAGTTCTTC. The full variable domain, its missing parts supplied by reference TRBV7-2 and TRBJ2-1, is GAGVSQSPSNKVTEKGKDVELRCDPISGHTALYWYRQSLGQGLEFLIYFQGNSAPDKSGLPSDRFSAERTGGSVSTLTIQRTQQEDSAVYLCASSLKASGYNEQFFGPGTRLTVL.

This clonotype was seen many times. The CDR3 sequence: CASSLEGHITDTQYF. CDR3 nucleotide sequence: TGCGCCAGCAGCTTGGAGGGACACATCACAGATACGCAGTATTTT. The chain employs TRBV5-1 and TRBJ2-3, with a possible D match to TRBD1 (6 bases). Trimming took 0 bases from V and 2 from J, leaving 10 bases between them. The germline CDR1 and CDR2 sequences are SGHRS and YFSETQ. CDR3 length: 15 amino acids. Together with reference TRBV5-1 and TRBJ2-3, the CDR3 gives the full variable domain: KAGVTQTPRYLIKTRGQQVTLSCSPISGHRSVSWYQQTPGQGLQFLFEYFSETQRNKGNFPGRFSGRQFSNSRSEMNVSTLELGDSALYLCASSLEGHITDTQYFGPGTRLTVL.

There are many counts of this clonotype. The rearrangement joins TRBV7-9 to TRBJ1-2; weak D call: TRBD1 (5 bases). This CDR3 is 12 amino acids long. CDR1 SEHNR and CDR2 FQNEAQ come from the germline V gene (reference sequence). Trimming took 11 bases from V and 8 from J, leaving 18 bases between them. The CDR3: CAVAGRLFGYTF. The CDR3, as DNA: TGTGCCGTCGCAGGGCGGCTCTTCGGCTACACCTTC.

The sample holds a few counts of this clonotype. The V call is TRBV20-1, the J call TRBJ2-2; perhaps TRBD1 as D (5 bases). V lost 0 bases and J lost 1, with 12 bases in between. CDR1 DFQATT and CDR2 SNEGSKA come from the germline V gene (reference sequence). This CDR3 spans 16 amino acids. The CDR3 nucleotides are TGCAGTGCTAGAGAGGGGCTACCTATGAACACCGGGGAGCTGTTTTTT. The encoded protein is CSAREGLPMNTGELFF.

This clonotype was detected many times. The chain uses TRBV4-1 and TRBJ2-3; D is tentatively TRBD1 or TRBD2 (6 bases each). V lost 0 bases, J lost 3 bases, and 13 bases lay in between. The CDR3 spans 16 residues. Germline CDR1 reads MGHRA; CDR2 reads YSYEKL. CDR3 nucleotide sequence: TGCGCCAGCAGCCAAGATACGGGGGCGGGGACAGATACGCAGTATTTT. Protein product: CASSQDTGAGTDTQYF.

In this sample, this clonotype turned up a few times. CDR3: CASSLGLKQAYSYEQYF. In nucleotides, the CDR3 is TGTGCCAGCAGCTTAGGCTTAAAACAGGCGTACTCCTACGAGCAGTACTTC. The chain is built from TRBV7-9 and TRBJ2-7, with TRBD1 as a possible D gene (5 bases). V lost 1 base and J lost 0, with 16 bases in between. Germline CDR1 is SEHNR and CDR2 is FQNEAQ (reference sequence). CDR3 size: 17 residues.

This clonotype was detected many times. This chain connects TRBV12-3 or TRBV12-4 to TRBJ1-2; 9 bases match TRBD1. The junction had 12 bases not matched to a gene; V was cut back by 6 bases and J by 4 bases. The CDR3 spans 16 residues. In DNA form, the CDR3 reads TGTGCCAGCAGCCCTGGTAGGGACAGGGAGCTCTATGGCTACACCTTC. Protein product: CASSPGRDRELYGYTF.